These T cell receptor beta chains were read from a single sample in a study of prognosis after radiotherapy for stage I lung cancer. TCRdb independently ran MiXCR on the multiplex PCR reads; one entry per CDR3 protein. The sample consists of tens of thousands of distinct CDR3 sequences, roughly a quarter of them appearing once. The sequenced sample was PBMCs, obtained before or after stereotactic body radiation therapy (not recorded which). The receptors come from a donor aged 50 or older with non-small cell lung cancer. Each CDR3 is given without its conserved first and last residue. Size is omitted from some rows. Given values are once, few, many or a class for expanded clones.

abundance	v_gene	CDR3aa
many	TRBV6-2/TRBV6-3	ASSEGGSGRYGYT
many	TRBV5-4	ASSARQGTSGNTIY
many	TRBV7-6	ASSLGGDSNQPQH
many	TRBV11-3	ASSLDGQGYEQY
NA	TRBV10-2	ASRRRDRGKGNTEAF
NA	TRBV9	ASGDDETQH
NA	TRBV5-1	ARRPTGTNTGELF
many	TRBV7-9	ASSSTRVIYEQY
many	TRBV11-2	ASSLDIAGELYEQY
NA	TRBV6-1	ASRPPRGRSSSYNEQF